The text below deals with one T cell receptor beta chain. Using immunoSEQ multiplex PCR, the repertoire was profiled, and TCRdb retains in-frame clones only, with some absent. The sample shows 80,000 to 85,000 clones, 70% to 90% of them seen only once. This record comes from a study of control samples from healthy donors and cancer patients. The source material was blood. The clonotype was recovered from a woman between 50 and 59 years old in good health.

CDR3 protein: CASSLFRPNTGELFF. CDR3 DNA: TGTGCCAGCAGCTTATTCAGGCCGAACACCGGGGAGCTGTTTTTT. The chain has TRBV7-2 and TRBJ2-2, with D hard to call. CDR1 and CDR2 from the germline V gene are SGHTA and FQGNSA. The CDR3 sequence is 15 residues long. V shed 2 bases and J shed 0 bases, with 7 bases lying between them.